Below, one T cell receptor beta chain is given with its context. The antigen is unknown. V lost 1 base and J lost 11, with 26 bases in between. This CDR3 region has 17 residues. Germline V gives CDR1 MNHNS, CDR2 SASEGT. The sample originates from a study of T cell responses to AZD1222 COVID-19 vaccine. Findings and caveats of the study: No day 14 peak samples; only post-peak repertoires were characterized. Baseline testing showed seropositivity in only 6 or 7 AZD1222 recipients. Spike-specific TCR breadth and depth went up after people got two AZD1222 doses.

Produced via immunoSEQ multiplex PCR; TCRdb's table is partial and in-frame only. The repertoire consists of tens of thousands of clones, with roughly nine tenths occurring once and the leading ten covering about 5%. This receptor was taken from an adult who received the AZD1222 COVID-19 vaccine. The specimen comprised peripheral blood, sampled 28 days after the second AZD1222 dose. The chain combines TRBV6-1 with TRBJ1-1; weak D call: TRBD1 (5 bases). The CDR3, as DNA: TGTGCCAGCAGTGAAGAAAGGGGAGGGTCTCTTCGTAGTCCGGCTTTCTTT. It codes for CASSEERGGSLRSPAFF.